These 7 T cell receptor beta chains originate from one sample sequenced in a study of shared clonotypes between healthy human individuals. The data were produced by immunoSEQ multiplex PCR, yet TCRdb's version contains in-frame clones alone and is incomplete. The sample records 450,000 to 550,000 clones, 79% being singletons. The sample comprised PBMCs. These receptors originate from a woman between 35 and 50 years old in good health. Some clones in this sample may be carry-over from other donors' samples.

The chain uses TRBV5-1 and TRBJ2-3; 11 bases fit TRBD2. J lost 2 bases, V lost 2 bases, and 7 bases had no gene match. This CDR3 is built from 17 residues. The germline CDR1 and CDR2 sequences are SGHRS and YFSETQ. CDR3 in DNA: TGCGCCAGCAGCTTCGGAATGACTAGCGGGGTCACAGATACGCAGTATTTT. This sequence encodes CASSFGMTSGVTDTQYF.

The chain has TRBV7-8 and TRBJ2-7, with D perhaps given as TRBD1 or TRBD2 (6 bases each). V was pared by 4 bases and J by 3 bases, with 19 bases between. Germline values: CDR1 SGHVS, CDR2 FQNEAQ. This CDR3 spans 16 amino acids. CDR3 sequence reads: CASSSEGGLPLYEQYF. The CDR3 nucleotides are TGTGCCAGCAGCTCGGAGGGGGGCCTACCTCTCTACGAGCAGTACTTC.

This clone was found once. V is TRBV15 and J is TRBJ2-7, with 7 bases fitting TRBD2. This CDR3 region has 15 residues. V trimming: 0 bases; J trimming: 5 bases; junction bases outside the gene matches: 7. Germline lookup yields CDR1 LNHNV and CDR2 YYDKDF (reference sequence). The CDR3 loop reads CATSRELAENHEQYF. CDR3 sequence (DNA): TGTGCCACCAGCAGAGAGCTAGCGGAGAACCACGAGCAGTACTTC.

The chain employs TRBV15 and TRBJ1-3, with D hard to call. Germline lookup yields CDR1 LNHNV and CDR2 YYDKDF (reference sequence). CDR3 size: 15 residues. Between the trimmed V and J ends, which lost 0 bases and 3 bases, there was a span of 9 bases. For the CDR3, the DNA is TGTGCCACCAGCAGAGACTGGGGAGTTGGAAACACCATATATTTT. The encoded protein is CATSRDWGVGNTIYF.

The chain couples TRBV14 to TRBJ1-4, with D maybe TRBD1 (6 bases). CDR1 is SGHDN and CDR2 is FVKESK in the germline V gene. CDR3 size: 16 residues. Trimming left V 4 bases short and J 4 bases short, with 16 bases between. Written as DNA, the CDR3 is TGTGCCAGCAGCCTCAAAGGGGGGCTTCTTAATGAAAAACTGTTTTTT. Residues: CASSLKGGLLNEKLFF.

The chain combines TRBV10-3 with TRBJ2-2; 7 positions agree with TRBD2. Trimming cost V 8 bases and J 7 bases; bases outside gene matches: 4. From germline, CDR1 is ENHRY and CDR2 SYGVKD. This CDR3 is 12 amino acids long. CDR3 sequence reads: CAIGREGGELFF. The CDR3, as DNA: TGTGCCATCGGCAGGGAGGGCGGGGAGCTGTTTTTT.

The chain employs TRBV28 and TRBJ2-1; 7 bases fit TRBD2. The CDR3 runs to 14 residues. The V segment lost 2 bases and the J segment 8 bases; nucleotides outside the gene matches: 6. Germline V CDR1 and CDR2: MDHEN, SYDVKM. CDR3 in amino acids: CASSLRRENDEQFF. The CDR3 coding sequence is TGTGCCAGCAGTTTAAGGCGGGAGAACGATGAGCAGTTCTTC.